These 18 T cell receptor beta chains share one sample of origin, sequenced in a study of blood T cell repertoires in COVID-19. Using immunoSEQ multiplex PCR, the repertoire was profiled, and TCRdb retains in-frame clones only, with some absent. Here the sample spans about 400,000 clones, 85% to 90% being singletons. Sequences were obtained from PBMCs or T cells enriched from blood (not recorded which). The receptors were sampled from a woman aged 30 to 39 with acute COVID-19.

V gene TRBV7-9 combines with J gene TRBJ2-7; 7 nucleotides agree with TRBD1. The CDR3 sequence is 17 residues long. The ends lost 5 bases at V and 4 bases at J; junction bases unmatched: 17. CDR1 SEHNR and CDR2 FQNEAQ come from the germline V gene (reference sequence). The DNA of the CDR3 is TGTGCCAGCAGCCCTACTTCATCCGGGACAGCTAATTACGAGCAGTACTTC. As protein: CASSPTSSGTANYEQYF.

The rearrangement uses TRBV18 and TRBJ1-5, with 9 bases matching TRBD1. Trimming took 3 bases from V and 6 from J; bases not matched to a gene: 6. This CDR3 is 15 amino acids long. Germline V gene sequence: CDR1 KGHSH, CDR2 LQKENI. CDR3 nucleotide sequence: TGTGCCAGCTCACCCAGGACAGGGGTAGGTCAGCCCCAGCATTTT. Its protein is CASSPRTGVGQPQHF.

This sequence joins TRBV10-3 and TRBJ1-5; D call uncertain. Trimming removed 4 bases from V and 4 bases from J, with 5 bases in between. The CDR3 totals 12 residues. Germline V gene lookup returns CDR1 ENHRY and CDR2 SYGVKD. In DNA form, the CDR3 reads TGTGCCATCAGTGGTCGTAATCAGCCCCAGCATTTT. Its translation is CAISGRNQPQHF.

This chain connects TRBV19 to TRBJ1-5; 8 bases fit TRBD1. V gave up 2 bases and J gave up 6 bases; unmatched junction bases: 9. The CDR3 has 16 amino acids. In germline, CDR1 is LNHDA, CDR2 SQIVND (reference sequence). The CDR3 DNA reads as TGTGCCAGTAGTATATCGGGACAGGTGTTTGGTCAGCCCCAGCATTTT. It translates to CASSISGQVFGQPQHF. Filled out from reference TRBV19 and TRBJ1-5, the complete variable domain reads DGGITQSPKYLFRKEGQNVTLSCEQNLNHDAMYWYRQDPGQGLRLIYYSQIVNDFQKGDIAEGYSVSREKKESFPLTVTSAQKNPTAFYLCASSISGQVFGQPQHFGDGTRLSIL.

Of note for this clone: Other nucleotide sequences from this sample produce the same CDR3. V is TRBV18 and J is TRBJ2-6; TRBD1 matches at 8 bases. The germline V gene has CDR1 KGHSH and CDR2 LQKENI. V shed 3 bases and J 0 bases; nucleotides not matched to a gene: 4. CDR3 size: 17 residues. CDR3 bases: TGTGCCAGCTCACCCCGGACAGGGAACTCTGGGGCCAACGTCCTGACTTTC. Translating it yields CASSPRTGNSGANVLTF.

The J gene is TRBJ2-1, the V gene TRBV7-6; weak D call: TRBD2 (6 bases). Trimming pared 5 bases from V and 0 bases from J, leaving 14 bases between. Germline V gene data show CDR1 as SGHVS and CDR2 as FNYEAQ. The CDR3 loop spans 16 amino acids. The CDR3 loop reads CASSPGGGSSYNEQFF. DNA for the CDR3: TGTGCCAGCAGCCCCGGAGGAGGGAGCTCCTACAATGAGCAGTTCTTC.

The CDR3 loop is CASSSQLAGNTGELFF. CDR3 sequence (DNA): TGTGCCAGCAGCTCACAACTAGCGGGGAACACCGGGGAGCTGTTTTTT. The chain couples TRBV7-3 to TRBJ2-2; TRBD2 matches 9 bases. Per germline, CDR1 SGHTA and CDR2 FQGTGA. This CDR3 is 16 amino acids long. The junction had 4 bases not matched to a gene; V was cut back by 4 bases and J by 1 base.

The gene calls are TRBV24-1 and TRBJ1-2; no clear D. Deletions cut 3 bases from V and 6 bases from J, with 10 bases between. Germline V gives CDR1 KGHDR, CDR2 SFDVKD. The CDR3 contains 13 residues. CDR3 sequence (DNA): TGTGCCACCAGTGATCATGGGAGGGATGGCTACACCTTC. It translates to CATSDHGRDGYTF.

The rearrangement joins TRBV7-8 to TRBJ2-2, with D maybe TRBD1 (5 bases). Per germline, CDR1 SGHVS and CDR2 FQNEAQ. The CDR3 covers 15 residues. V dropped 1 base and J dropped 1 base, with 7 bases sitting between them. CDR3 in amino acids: CASSLGQGNTGELFF. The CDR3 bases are TGTGCCAGCAGCTTAGGGCAGGGGAACACCGGGGAGCTGTTTTTT.

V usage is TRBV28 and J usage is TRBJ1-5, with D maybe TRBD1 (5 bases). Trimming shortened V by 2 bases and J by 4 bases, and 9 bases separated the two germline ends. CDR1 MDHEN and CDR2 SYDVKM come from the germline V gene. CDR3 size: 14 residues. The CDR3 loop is CASSLTQENQPQHF. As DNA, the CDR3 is TGTGCCAGCAGTTTAACACAGGAGAATCAGCCCCAGCATTTT.

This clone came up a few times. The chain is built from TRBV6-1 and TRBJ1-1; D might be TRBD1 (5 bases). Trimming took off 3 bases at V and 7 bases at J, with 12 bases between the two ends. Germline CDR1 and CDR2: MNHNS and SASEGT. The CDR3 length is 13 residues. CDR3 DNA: TGTGCCAGCAGTGACAGGGCGGAGGGTGAAGCTTTCTTT. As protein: CASSDRAEGEAFF.

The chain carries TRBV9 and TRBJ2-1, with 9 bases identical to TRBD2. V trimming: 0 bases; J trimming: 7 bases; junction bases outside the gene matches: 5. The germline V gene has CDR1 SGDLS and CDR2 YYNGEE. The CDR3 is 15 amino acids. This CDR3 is CASSVGLAATNEQFF. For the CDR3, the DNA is TGTGCCAGCAGCGTAGGACTAGCGGCGACGAATGAGCAGTTCTTC.

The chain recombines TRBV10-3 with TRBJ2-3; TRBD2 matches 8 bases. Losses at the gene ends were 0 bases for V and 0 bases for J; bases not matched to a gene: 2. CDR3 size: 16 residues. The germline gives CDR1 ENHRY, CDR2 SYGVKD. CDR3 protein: CAISESRGASTDTQYF. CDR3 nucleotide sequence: TGTGCCATCAGTGAGTCGCGGGGGGCTAGCACAGATACGCAGTATTTT.

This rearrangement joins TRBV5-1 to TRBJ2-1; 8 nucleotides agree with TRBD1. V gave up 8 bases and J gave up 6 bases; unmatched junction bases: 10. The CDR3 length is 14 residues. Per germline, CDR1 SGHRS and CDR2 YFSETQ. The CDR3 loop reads CARIRTGTSNEQFF. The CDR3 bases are TGCGCCAGAATCCGGACAGGGACATCCAATGAGCAGTTCTTC.

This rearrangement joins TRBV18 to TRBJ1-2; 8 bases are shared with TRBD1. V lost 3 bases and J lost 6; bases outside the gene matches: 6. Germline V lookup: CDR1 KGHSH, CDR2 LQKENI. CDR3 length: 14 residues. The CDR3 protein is CASSPMDRVNGYTF. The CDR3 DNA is TGTGCCAGCTCACCGATGGACAGGGTGAATGGCTACACCTTC.

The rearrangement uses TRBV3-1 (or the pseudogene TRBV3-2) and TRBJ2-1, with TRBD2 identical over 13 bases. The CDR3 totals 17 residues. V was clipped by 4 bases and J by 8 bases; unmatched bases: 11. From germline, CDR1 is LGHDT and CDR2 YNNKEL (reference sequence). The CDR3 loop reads CASSPNPLAGGRDEQFF. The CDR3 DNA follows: TGTGCCAGCAGCCCTAACCCACTAGCGGGGGGGCGAGATGAGCAGTTCTTC.

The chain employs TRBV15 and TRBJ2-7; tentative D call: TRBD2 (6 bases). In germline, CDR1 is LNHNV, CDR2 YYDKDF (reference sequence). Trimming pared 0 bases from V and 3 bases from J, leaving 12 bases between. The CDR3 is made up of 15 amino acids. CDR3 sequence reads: CATSRDRGGLYEQYF. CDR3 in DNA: TGTGCCACCAGCAGAGATCGCGGAGGGCTCTACGAGCAGTACTTC.

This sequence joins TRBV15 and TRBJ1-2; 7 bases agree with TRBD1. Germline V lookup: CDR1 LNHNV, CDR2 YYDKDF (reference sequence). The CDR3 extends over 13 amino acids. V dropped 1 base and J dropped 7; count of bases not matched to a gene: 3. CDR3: CATSRATGVGYTF. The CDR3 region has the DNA TGTGCCACCAGCAGAGCTACAGGGGTTGGCTACACCTTC.